The text below deals with one TCR beta chain. This CDR3 is also generated by other DNA sequences in the sample. Time point meaning: cycle 4 day 1 (C4D1), after 6 weeks of nivolumab. Relapse was seen in all patients after autologous stem cell transplantation, and brentuximab vedotin exposure was variable. This sample is drawn from a study of PD-1 blockade in classical Hodgkin lymphoma. CDR3 length equals 11 residues. V shed 5 bases and J 6 bases; nucleotides not matched to a gene: 3. In germline, CDR1 is SQVTM, CDR2 ANQGSEA. TCRdb's table, derived via immunoSEQ multiplex PCR, lists solely in-frame clones and lacks some. The sample lists 17,000 or so clones, roughly 65% occurring once.

This TCR came from a human donor with classical Hodgkin lymphoma. Sequenced material: peripheral blood mononuclear cells (PBMCs), taken before the fourth cycle of nivolumab. The chain links TRBV29-1 to TRBJ1-1, with TRBD1 matching over 7 bases. The DNA of the CDR3 is TGCAGCGTTTCAGGGGGGGCTGAAGCTTTCTTT. This gives the protein CSVSGGAEAFF.